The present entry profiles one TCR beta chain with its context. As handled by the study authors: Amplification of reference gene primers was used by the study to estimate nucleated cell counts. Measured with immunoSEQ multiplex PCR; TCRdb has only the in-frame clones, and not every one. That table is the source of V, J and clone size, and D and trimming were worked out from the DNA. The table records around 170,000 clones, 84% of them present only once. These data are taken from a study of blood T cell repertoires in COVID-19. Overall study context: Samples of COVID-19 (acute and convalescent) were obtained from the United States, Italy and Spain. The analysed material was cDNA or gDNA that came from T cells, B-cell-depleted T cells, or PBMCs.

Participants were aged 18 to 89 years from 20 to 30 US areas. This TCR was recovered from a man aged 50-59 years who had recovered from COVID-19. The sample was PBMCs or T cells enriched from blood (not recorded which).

The CDR3 region is CASLGGTGANGYTF. The CDR3 nucleotides read TGTGCCAGTCTGGGTGGGACGGGAGCGAATGGCTACACCTTC. The chain uses TRBV19 and TRBJ1-2, with a possible D match to TRBD1 (5 bases). Germline V gene sequence: CDR1 LNHDA, CDR2 SQIVND (reference sequence). The germline V and J ends were trimmed by 8 bases and 6 bases, with 19 bases remaining between them. This CDR3 comprises 14 residues.